This entry is about one TCR beta chain. This specimen comes from a study of cytomegalovirus exposure and HLA in healthy donors. CDR3 length: 14 residues. The germline gives CDR1 SGHTA, CDR2 FQGNSA. The ends were cut back, 2 bases at V and 5 bases at J, with 12 bases in the middle. Primers: 60 Vbeta forward and 13 Jbeta reverse. Generated by immunoSEQ multiplex PCR, the TCRdb table keeps only in-frame clones and is missing some. The sample shows some 170,000 clones, approximately 76% of them seen only once. The chain is built from TRBV7-2 and TRBJ2-5; maybe TRBD1 (6 bases). The specimen was PBMCs. This sequence was found in a man in his sixties in good health and CMV-seronegative. The CDR3 sequence is CASSLQGLGETQYF. The CDR3 nucleotides read TGTGCCAGCAGCTTACAGGGGTTAGGGGAGACCCAGTACTTC.